These 10 T cell receptor beta chains originate from one sample sequenced in a study of early T cells in non-severe SARS-CoV-2 infection. TCRdb processed the 5' RACE reads anew with MiXCR; each CDR3 protein has one entry. The sample holds fewer than 100,000 distinct CDR3 sequences, less than 15% seen once. Sequences were obtained from whole blood. The receptors derive from an adult who was a healthcare worker with PCR-confirmed SARS-CoV-2 infection or an uninfected control (not recorded which).

The CDR3 DNA reads TGCGCCAGCAGCCAAGTCCATAGCCGGGACAGAAATTCACCCCTCCACTTT. This encodes CASSQVHSRDRNSPLHF. The V call is TRBV4-3, the J call TRBJ1-6, with 7 bases matching TRBD1. Losses at the gene ends were 1 base for V and 7 bases for J; bases not matched to a gene: 10. CDR1 is LGHNA, CDR2 YSLEER, per germline. The CDR3 sequence is 17 residues long.

This clonotype was found a few times. The chain carries TRBV9 and TRBJ1-3; no definite D call. The CDR3 extends over 15 amino acids. V was pared by 0 bases and J by 0 bases, with 7 bases between. CDR1 and CDR2 from the germline V gene are SGDLS and YYNGEE. CDR3 nucleotide sequence: TGTGCCAGCAGCGTAGGTGGGAGCTCTGGAAACACCATATATTTT. Its translation is CASSVGGSSGNTIYF.

The genes are TRBV11-2 and TRBJ2-7, with D hard to call. Trimming stripped 1 base from V and 2 bases from J, with 9 bases between. CDR1 is SGHAT, CDR2 FQNNGV, per germline. CDR3 size: 14 residues. The CDR3 is CASSLGGGTYEQYF. CDR3 sequence (DNA): TGTGCCAGCAGCTTAGGTGGCGGAACCTACGAGCAGTACTTC.

The sample holds many counts of this clonotype. The gene calls are TRBV28 and TRBJ2-7; 9 bases are a match to TRBD1. The germline V gene encodes CDR1 MDHEN and CDR2 SYDVKM. This CDR3 has 15 amino acids. With V trimmed by 6 bases and J by 0 bases, 6 bases remained unmatched. In DNA form, the CDR3 reads TGTGCCAGCAGAACCGGGACAGGGAGCTCCTACGAGCAGTACTTC. This encodes CASRTGTGSSYEQYF.

This clonotype was observed at least ten times. The chain is built from TRBV6-5 and TRBJ1-6, with D tentatively TRBD1 (5 bases). The V and J ends lost 6 bases and 8 bases respectively, with 17 bases between them. Germline CDR1 reads MNHEY; CDR2 reads SVGAGI. The CDR3 is 15 residues long. The CDR3 loop is CASRPLLGGDSPLHF. For the CDR3, the DNA is TGTGCCAGCAGACCGCTACTCGGGGGTGATTCACCCCTCCACTTT.

This clonotype was detected only a few times. This sequence joins TRBV28 and TRBJ1-2; 8 bases match TRBD1. The CDR3 contains 15 residues. The germline V gene encodes CDR1 MDHEN and CDR2 SYDVKM. With 6 bases clipped from V and 8 bases from J, the junction kept 14 bases outside the gene matches. This chain's CDR3 is CASSKGDQGAGGYTF. The CDR3 coding sequence is TGTGCCAGCAGCAAAGGAGACCAGGGGGCGGGAGGCTACACCTTC.

This clonotype was recorded at least ten times. The genes are TRBV28 and TRBJ1-6; TRBD1 might be the D (6 bases). Trimming took off 8 bases at V and 4 bases at J, with 12 bases between the two ends. The CDR3 consists of 14 residues. Germline V gene data show CDR1 as MDHEN and CDR2 as SYDVKM. The CDR3 nucleotides read TGTGCCAGCCGAACCGGGACATATAATTCACCCCTCCACTTT. The encoded protein is CASRTGTYNSPLHF.

The chain has TRBV29-1 and TRBJ2-3; D call uncertain. V lost 7 bases and J lost 3, with 11 bases in between. The CDR3 loop spans 12 amino acids. The germline gives CDR1 SQVTM, CDR2 ANQGSEA. As DNA, the CDR3 is TGCAGCGCAAAAGTCATGACAGATACGCAGTATTTT. Translating it yields CSAKVMTDTQYF.

The chain links TRBV6-6 to TRBJ1-6; 8 bases fit TRBD1. Germline V gives CDR1 MNHNY, CDR2 SVGAGI (reference sequence). This CDR3 has 14 amino acids. V lost 7 bases to trimming and J lost 10 bases; unmatched junction nucleotides: 9. The CDR3 coding sequence is TGTGCCAGCACCCCACAGGGGGTCGGGTCACCCCTCCACTTT. This codes for CASTPQGVGSPLHF.

Here the CDR3 reads CASSFDRNMNTEAFF. CDR3 bases: TGTGCCAGCAGCTTCGACAGGAACATGAACACTGAAGCTTTCTTT. This sequence joins TRBV7-2 and TRBJ1-1, with a tentative D call TRBD1 (6 bases). From germline, CDR1 is SGHTA and CDR2 FQGNSA. The CDR3 totals 15 residues. V was cut by 3 bases and J by 0 bases, with 11 bases left in between.